These 3 T cell receptor beta chains were all obtained from the same sample, sequenced in a study of T cell responses to AZD1222 COVID-19 vaccine. Sequencing used immunoSEQ multiplex PCR; TCRdb keeps in-frame clones, though not all of them. The repertoire has some 71,000 clones, around 84% of them found once; the top ten carry more than 8.5%. Sequencing was performed on peripheral blood, taken on day 0 of AZD1222 vaccination. These receptors came from an adult in good health.

This chain links TRBV28 with TRBJ1-1, with 9 bases that match TRBD1. V lost 3 bases and J lost 5; bases outside the gene matches: 13. This CDR3 spans 17 amino acids. Germline values: CDR1 MDHEN, CDR2 SYDVKM. CDR3 residues: CASSFLSDRGSGTEAFF. CDR3 DNA sequence: TGTGCCAGCAGTTTCCTGTCGGACAGGGGAAGTGGGACTGAAGCTTTCTTT.

This rearrangement joins TRBV28 to TRBJ1-1, with 12 positions matching TRBD1. Looked up from germline, CDR1 is MDHEN and CDR2 is SYDVKM. V was pared by 5 bases and J by 1 base, with 8 bases of the junction left unmatched. This CDR3 comprises 17 residues. CDR3 bases: TGTGCCAGCAGTACCACGGGACAGGGGGCGGGGAACACTGAAGCTTTCTTT. Amino acids: CASSTTGQGAGNTEAFF.

This clone appeared once. CDR3 residues: CAWNRGGEGYTF. CDR3 sequence (DNA): TGTGCCTGGAACCGGGGGGGGGAAGGCTACACCTTC. J is TRBJ1-2 and V is TRBV30; TRBD1 might be the D (5 bases). V dropped 4 bases and J dropped 8 bases, with 14 bases sitting between them. CDR3 size: 12 residues. Germline CDR1 and CDR2: GTSNPN and SVGIG (reference sequence).